The 8 T cell receptor beta chains in this list originate from one sample, sequenced in a study of blood T cell repertoires in COVID-19. TCRdb's copy holds only in-frame clones and misses some; the assay was immunoSEQ multiplex PCR. The table has nearly 80,000 clones, approximately 90% seen once. Source material: peripheral blood. These receptors all stem from a woman aged 80 or over with active or convalescent COVID-19.

The chain uses TRBV7-2 and TRBJ2-7; 7 bases are a match to TRBD2. Germline trimming cut 1 base from V and 3 bases from J; bases unmatched to any gene: 6. Germline values: CDR1 SGHTA, CDR2 FQGNSA. There are 15 residues in the CDR3. DNA for the CDR3: TGTGCCAGCAGCTTAGGCGGCGGGACTAACTACGAGCAGTACTTC. It encodes CASSLGGGTNYEQYF.

The chain links TRBV21-1 to TRBJ1-4; the DNA was not used to check the table's D call, TRBD1. TRBV21-1 is assigned pseudogene status. The CDR3 is 15 residues long. CDR3 nucleotide sequence: TGTGCCAGCAGCAAAGAGGAGGGGGCCGGTGAAAAACTGTTTTTT. This sequence encodes CASSKEEGAGEKLFF.

This chain connects TRBV6-6 to TRBJ1-1; D not certain. Germline values: CDR1 MNHNY, CDR2 SVGAGI (reference sequence). V lost 2 bases and J lost 6, with 7 bases in between. This CDR3 spans 12 amino acids. This CDR3 reads CASSYQGAEAFF. CDR3 nucleotides: TGTGCCAGCAGTTACCAAGGAGCTGAAGCTTTCTTT.

The rearrangement joins TRBV6-6 to TRBJ1-2; no definite D call. Trimming shortened V by 7 bases and J by 6 bases, and 18 bases separated the two germline ends. The CDR3 runs 14 residues. Germline V lookup: CDR1 MNHNY, CDR2 SVGAGI (reference sequence). The CDR3 region has the DNA TGTGCCAGCATCAAAGGGAAGGGAGGGAATGGCTACACCTTC. Residues: CASIKGKGGNGYTF.

Written as DNA, the CDR3 is TGTGCCACCTCGCGGTCTGGGGAGGACGAGCAGTACTTC. This codes for CATSRSGEDEQYF. V is TRBV24-1 and J is TRBJ2-7; D may be TRBD2 (6 bases). V was pared by 9 bases and J by 5 bases, with 16 bases between. The CDR3 length is 13 residues. Germline CDR1 is KGHDR and CDR2 is SFDVKD.

The chain couples TRBV6-2 or TRBV6-3 to TRBJ2-1; 13 positions match TRBD2. The ends lost 5 bases at V and 6 bases at J; junction bases unmatched: 4. Germline CDR1 reads MNHEY; CDR2 reads SVGEGT. This CDR3 spans 15 amino acids. CDR3 protein: CASSAGTSGTNEQFF. The CDR3 nucleotides are TGTGCCAGCAGTGCCGGGACTAGCGGGACCAATGAGCAGTTCTTC.

The rearrangement links TRBV2 to TRBJ2-7; D might be TRBD2 (6 bases). Germline V gene data show CDR1 as SNHLY and CDR2 as FYNNEI. The length of the CDR3 is 13 residues. V was trimmed by 7 bases and J by 2 bases, leaving 12 bases between them. This CDR3 is CASKRDSTYEQYF. The CDR3 DNA sequence: TGTGCCAGCAAACGGGACTCCACCTACGAGCAGTACTTC.

The V gene is TRBV30, the J gene TRBJ2-1; possibly TRBD2 for D (5 bases). From germline, CDR1 is GTSNPN and CDR2 SVGIG (reference sequence). Trimming removed 3 bases from V and 9 bases from J, with 15 bases in between. The CDR3 is 13 residues long. Here the CDR3 reads CAWSGLGKIEQFF. The CDR3, as DNA: TGTGCCTGGAGCGGACTGGGGAAGATTGAGCAGTTCTTC.